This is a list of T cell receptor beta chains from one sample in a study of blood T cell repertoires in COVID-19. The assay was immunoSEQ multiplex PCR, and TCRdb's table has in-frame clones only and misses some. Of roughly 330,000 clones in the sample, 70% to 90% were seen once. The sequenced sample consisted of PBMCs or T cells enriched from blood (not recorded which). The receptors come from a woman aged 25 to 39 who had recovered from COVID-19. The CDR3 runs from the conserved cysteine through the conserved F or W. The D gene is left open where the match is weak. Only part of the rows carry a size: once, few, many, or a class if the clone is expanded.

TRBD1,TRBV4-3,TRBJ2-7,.,CASSHGTGTYEQYF,TGCGCCAGCAGCCACGGGACAGGGACCTACGAGCAGTACTTC
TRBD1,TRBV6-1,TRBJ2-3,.,CASGELQGGQYF,TGTGCCAGCGGTGAACTACAGGGGGGGCAGTATTTT
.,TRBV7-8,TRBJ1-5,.,CASSLVENQPQHF,TGTGCCAGCAGCTTAGTGGAGAATCAGCCCCAGCATTTT
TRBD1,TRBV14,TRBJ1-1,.,CASSQPQTGTLNTEAFF,TGTGCCAGCAGCCAACCCCAGACAGGGACCCTGAACACTGAAGCTTTCTTT
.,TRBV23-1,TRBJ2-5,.,CASSPPGRKTQYF,TGCGCCAGCAGTCCTCCGGGGAGAAAGACCCAGTACTTC
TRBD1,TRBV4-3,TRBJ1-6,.,CASSQEVQDRGSPLHF,TGCGCCAGCAGCCAAGAAGTTCAGGACAGGGGTTCACCCCTCCACTTT
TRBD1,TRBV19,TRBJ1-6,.,CASSNTGVSSPLHF,TGTGCCAGTAGTAACACAGGGGTAAGTTCACCCCTCCACTTT
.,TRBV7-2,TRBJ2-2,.,CASSPLPTETGELFF,TGTGCCAGCAGCCCTCTACCCACGGAGACCGGGGAGCTGTTTTTT
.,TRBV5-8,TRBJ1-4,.,CASSRGPSQEKLFF,TGTGCCAGCAGCAGGGGCCCGTCACAAGAAAAACTGTTTTTT
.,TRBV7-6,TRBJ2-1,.,CASSSGAGDSYEQFF,TGTGCCAGCAGCTCAGGAGCAGGGGATAGCTATGAGCAGTTCTTC
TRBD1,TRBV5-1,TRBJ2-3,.,CASSLGQGSNTQYF,TGCGCCAGCAGCTTGGGACAGGGTTCAAATACGCAGTATTTT
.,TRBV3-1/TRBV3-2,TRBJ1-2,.,CASSHGGLYGYTF,TGTGCCAGCAGCCACGGGGGACTCTATGGCTACACCTTC
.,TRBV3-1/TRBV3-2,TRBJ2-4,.,CASSRDGLRNIQYF,TGTGCCAGCAGCCGGGATGGACTACGAAACATTCAGTACTTC
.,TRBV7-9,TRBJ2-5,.,CASSLGFQQETQYF,TGTGCCAGCAGCTTAGGTTTCCAACAAGAGACCCAGTACTTC
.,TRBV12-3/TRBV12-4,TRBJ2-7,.,CASSLVRSEQYF,TGTGCCAGCAGTTTAGTGAGGTCAGAGCAGTACTTC
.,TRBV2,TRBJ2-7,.,CASSEQGTPVEQYF,TGTGCCAGCAGCGAACAGGGCACCCCAGTCGAGCAGTACTTC
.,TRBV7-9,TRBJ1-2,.,CASSLSGNNGYTF,TGTGCCAGCAGCCTCTCAGGGAACAATGGCTACACCTTC
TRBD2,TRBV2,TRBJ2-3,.,CASSRLAGAGTDTQYF,TGTGCCAGCAGCAGACTAGCGGGAGCCGGCACAGATACGCAGTATTTT
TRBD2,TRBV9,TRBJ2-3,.,CASSVGSSGGVTDTQYF,TGTGCCAGCAGCGTTGGGTCGAGCGGGGGGGTCACAGATACGCAGTATTTT
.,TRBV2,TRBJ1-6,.,CASSEDAGRESSPLHF,TGTGCCAGCAGTGAAGACGCCGGGCGGGAAAGCTCACCCCTCCACTTT
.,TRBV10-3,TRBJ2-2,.,CAISESRSSQNTGELFF,TGTGCCATCAGTGAGTCGAGAAGCTCCCAAAACACCGGGGAGCTGTTTTTT
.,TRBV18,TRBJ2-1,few,CASSPGTPSSYNEQFF,TGTGCCAGCTCACCTGGGACACCGAGCTCCTACAATGAGCAGTTCTTC
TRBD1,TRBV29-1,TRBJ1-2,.,CSGTQTGRYGYTF,TGCAGCGGCACGCAGACAGGGCGATATGGCTACACCTTC
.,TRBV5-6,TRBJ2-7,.,CASSLLQGSSSYEQYF,TGTGCCAGCAGCTTACTCCAGGGGTCCAGCTCCTACGAGCAGTACTTC
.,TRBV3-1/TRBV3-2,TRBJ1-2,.,CASSQEQGGGYTF,TGTGCCAGCAGCCAAGAACAGGGTGGGGGCTACACCTTC
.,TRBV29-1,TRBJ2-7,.,CSVASKLRGEQYF,TGCAGCGTCGCTTCAAAACTTAGGGGCGAGCAGTACTTC
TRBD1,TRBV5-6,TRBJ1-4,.,CASTQTGDGKLFF,TGTGCCAGCACCCAAACAGGGGATGGAAAACTGTTTTTT
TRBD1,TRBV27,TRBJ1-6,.,CASSGRQGSSYNSPLHF,TGTGCCAGCAGTGGCCGACAGGGGAGCTCCTATAATTCACCCCTCCACTTT
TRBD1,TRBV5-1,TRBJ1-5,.,CASSFDRDQPQHF,TGCGCCAGCAGCTTCGACAGGGATCAGCCCCAGCATTTT
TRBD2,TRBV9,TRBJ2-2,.,CASSVGGTRDTGELFF,TGTGCCAGCAGCGTGGGAGGGACCCGAGACACCGGGGAGCTGTTTTTT
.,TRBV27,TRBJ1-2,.,CASSLYASGYGYTF,TGTGCCAGCAGTTTATACGCATCGGGCTATGGCTACACCTTC
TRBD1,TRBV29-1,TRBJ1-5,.,CSVGGGGNQPQHF,TGCAGCGTTGGAGGGGGCGGCAATCAGCCCCAGCATTTT
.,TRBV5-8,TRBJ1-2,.,CASSFGVRAWGYTF,TGTGCCAGCAGCTTTGGGGTGCGGGCCTGGGGCTACACCTTC
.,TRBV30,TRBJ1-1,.,CAWTPQGPWNTEAFF,TGTGCCTGGACCCCACAGGGACCTTGGAACACTGAAGCTTTCTTT
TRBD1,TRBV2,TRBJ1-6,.,CASSAPGTGWSPLHF,TGTGCCAGCAGTGCCCCCGGGACAGGGTGGTCACCCCTCCACTTT
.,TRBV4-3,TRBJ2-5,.,CASSQAVAGETQYF,TGCGCCAGCAGCCAAGCCGTAGCTGGAGAGACCCAGTACTTC
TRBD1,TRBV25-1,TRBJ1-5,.,CASSGSGGEQPQHF,TGTGCCAGCAGTGGATCAGGGGGCGAACAGCCCCAGCATTTT
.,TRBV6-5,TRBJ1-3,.,CASSTGLSSGNTIYF,TGTGCCAGCAGTACGGGACTCAGCTCTGGAAACACCATATATTTT
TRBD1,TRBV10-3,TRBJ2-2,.,CATEKGADTGELFF,TGTGCCACCGAGAAGGGGGCGGACACCGGGGAGCTGTTTTTT
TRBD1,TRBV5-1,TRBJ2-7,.,CASSLGTGYEQYF,TGCGCCAGCAGCTTGGGGACAGGGTACGAGCAGTACTTC
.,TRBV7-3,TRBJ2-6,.,CASSLPDSSLGANVLTF,TGTGCCAGCAGCTTACCTGACAGCTCATTGGGGGCCAACGTCCTGACTTTC
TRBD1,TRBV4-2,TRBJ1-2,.,CASSTRQGDAYGYTF,TGTGCCAGCAGCACGCGACAGGGCGACGCCTATGGCTACACCTTC
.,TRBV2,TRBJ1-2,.,CASRSGDTSF,TGTGCCAGCAGATCAGGGGATACCTCCTTC
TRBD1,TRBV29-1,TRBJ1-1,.,CSVSTGVTEAFF,TGCAGCGTTTCTACAGGGGTCACTGAAGCTTTCTTT
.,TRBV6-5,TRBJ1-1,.,CATTGQGIFNTEAFF,TGTGCCACAACCGGGCAGGGGATTTTTAATACTGAAGCTTTCTTT
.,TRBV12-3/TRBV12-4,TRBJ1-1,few,CASSGGGLGAFF,TGTGCCAGCAGTGGGGGCGGCCTAGGAGCTTTCTTT